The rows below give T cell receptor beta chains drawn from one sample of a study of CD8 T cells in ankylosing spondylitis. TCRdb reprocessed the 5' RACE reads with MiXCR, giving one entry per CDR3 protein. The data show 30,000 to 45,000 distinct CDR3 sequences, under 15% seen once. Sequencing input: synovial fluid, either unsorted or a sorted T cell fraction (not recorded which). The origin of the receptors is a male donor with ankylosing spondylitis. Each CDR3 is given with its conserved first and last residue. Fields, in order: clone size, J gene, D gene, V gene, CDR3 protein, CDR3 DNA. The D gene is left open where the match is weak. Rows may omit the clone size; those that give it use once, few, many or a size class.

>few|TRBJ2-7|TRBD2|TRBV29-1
CSAVTSATYEQYF
TGCAGCGCTGTGACTAGCGCTACATACGAGCAGTACTTC
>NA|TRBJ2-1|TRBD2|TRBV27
CASSFGGGAYNEQFF
TGTGCCAGCAGTTTTGGCGGGGGGGCCTACAATGAGCAGTTCTTC
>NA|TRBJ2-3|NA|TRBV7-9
CASSPTPRETDTQYF
TGTGCCAGCAGCCCAACCCCTAGGGAGACGGATACGCAGTATTTT
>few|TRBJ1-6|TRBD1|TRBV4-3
CASSRDRGSPLHF
TGCGCCAGCAGCCGAGACAGGGGATCACCCCTCCACTTT
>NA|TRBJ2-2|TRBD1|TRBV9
CASSVGGGYDTGELFF
TGTGCCAGCAGCGTAGGAGGGGGCTATGACACCGGGGAGCTGTTTTTT
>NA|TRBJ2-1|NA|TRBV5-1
CASSLYLYLWDTEYNEQFF
TGCGCCAGCAGCTTGTACCTGTATCTCTGGGACACAGAGTACAATGAGCAGTTCTTC
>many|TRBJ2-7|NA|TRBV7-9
CASSLALDGSGEQYF
TGTGCCAGCAGCTTAGCCTTGGACGGGTCCGGCGAGCAGTACTTC
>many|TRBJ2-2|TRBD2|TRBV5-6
CASSFGGTNTGELFF
TGTGCCAGCAGCTTCGGGGGGACGAACACCGGGGAGCTGTTTTTT
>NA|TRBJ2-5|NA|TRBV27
CASSLFRGAETQYF
TGTGCCAGCAGTTTATTTCGGGGGGCAGAGACCCAGTACTTC
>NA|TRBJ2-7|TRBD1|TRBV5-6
CASSPGDSYEQYF
TGTGCCAGCAGCCCAGGGGACAGCTACGAGCAGTACTTC
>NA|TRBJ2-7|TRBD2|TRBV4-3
CASSQTREGPYEQYF
TGCGCCAGCAGCCAAACGAGGGAGGGACCCTACGAGCAGTACTTC
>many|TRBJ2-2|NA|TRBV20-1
CSARDLGTGELFF
TGCAGTGCTAGAGATCTGGGCACCGGGGAGCTGTTTTTT
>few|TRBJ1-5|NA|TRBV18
CASSPLLVRVDNQPQHF
TGTGCCAGCTCACCACTTTTAGTCAGGGTAGACAATCAGCCCCAGCATTTT
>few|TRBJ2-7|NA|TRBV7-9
CASSAAGRGHEQYF
TGTGCCAGCAGCGCCGCTGGCAGGGGACACGAGCAGTACTTC